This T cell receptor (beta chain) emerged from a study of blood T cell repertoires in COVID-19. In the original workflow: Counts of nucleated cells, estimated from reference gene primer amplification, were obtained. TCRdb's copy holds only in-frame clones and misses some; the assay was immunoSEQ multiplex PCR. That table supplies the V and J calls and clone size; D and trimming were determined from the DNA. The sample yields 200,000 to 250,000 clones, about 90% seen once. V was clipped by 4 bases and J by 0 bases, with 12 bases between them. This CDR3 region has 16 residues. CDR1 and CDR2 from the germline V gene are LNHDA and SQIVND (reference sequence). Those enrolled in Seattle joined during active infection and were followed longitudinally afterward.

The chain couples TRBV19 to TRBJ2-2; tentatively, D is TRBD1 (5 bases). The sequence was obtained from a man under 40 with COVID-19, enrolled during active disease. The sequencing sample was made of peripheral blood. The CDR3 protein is CASSKHRTPNTGELFF. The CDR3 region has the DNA TGTGCCAGTAGTAAACACCGGACACCGAACACCGGGGAGCTGTTTTTT.